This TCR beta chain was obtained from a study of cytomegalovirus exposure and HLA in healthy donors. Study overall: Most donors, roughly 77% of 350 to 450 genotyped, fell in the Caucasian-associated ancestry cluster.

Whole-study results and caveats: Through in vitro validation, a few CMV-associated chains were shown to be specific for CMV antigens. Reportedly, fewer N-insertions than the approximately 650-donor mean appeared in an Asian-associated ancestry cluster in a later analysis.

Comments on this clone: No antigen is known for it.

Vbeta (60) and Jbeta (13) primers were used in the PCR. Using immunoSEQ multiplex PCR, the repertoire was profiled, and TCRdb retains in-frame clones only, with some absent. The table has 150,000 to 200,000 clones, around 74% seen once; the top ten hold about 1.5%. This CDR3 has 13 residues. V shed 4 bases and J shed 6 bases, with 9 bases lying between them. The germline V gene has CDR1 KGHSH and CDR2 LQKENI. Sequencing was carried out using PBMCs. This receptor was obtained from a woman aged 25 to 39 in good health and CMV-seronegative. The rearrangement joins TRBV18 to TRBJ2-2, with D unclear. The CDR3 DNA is TGTGCCAGCTCACAGCCCCGTTCCGGGGAGCTGTTTTTT. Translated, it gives CASSQPRSGELFF.